This is a list of T cell receptor beta chains from one sample in a study of cytomegalovirus exposure and HLA in healthy donors. TCRdb keeps only in-frame clones here, not all; method: immunoSEQ multiplex PCR. The sample includes 35,000 to 40,000 clones, 66% seen only once; the top ten take more than 15%. Sequencing was carried out using PBMCs. The source of these receptors is a man in his fifties or sixties in good health and CMV-seropositive. The CDR3 runs from the conserved cysteine through the conserved F or W. The D gene is left open where the match is weak. Where a row states a size, it is once, few, many or the class of an expanded clone; other rows omit it.

D: TRBD2
J: TRBJ2-3
size: -
V: TRBV6-5
CDR3: CASSYESGGQDTQYF
DNA: TGTGCCAGCAGTTACGAGAGCGGGGGACAAGATACGCAGTATTTT

D: -
J: TRBJ1-4
size: -
V: TRBV27
CDR3: CASSSAQGIQKLFF
DNA: TGTGCCAGCAGTTCCGCACAGGGTATTCAAAAACTGTTTTTT

D: TRBD1
J: TRBJ2-1
size: -
V: TRBV6-5
CDR3: CASSRDRTYNEQFF
DNA: TGTGCCAGTTCCCGGGACAGAACCTACAATGAGCAGTTCTTC

D: TRBD1
J: TRBJ1-5
size: -
V: TRBV30
CDR3: CASQGGSNQPQHF
DNA: TGTGCCTCCCAGGGGGGCAGCAATCAGCCCCAGCATTTT

D: TRBD2
J: TRBJ2-3
size: -
V: TRBV6-6
CDR3: CASDPGAGGQDTQYF
DNA: TGTGCCAGCGACCCTGGGGCGGGGGGGCAAGATACGCAGTATTTT

D: TRBD2
J: TRBJ2-7
size: -
V: TRBV4-1
CDR3: CASSHPGGAPYEQYF
DNA: TGCGCCAGCAGCCACCCCGGGGGGGCCCCCTACGAGCAGTACTTC

D: -
J: TRBJ1-1
size: -
V: TRBV11-1
CDR3: CASSNTGQGVAFF
DNA: TGTGCCAGCAGCAACACAGGGCAAGGTGTGGCTTTCTTT

D: -
J: TRBJ2-5
size: -
V: TRBV11-3
CDR3: CASSLNRGQETQYF
DNA: TGTGCCAGCAGCTTGAACAGAGGGCAAGAGACCCAGTACTTC

D: -
J: TRBJ1-1
size: -
V: TRBV5-6
CDR3: CASSLGDYTEAFF
DNA: TGTGCCAGCAGCTTAGGGGACTACACTGAAGCTTTCTTT

D: TRBD1
J: TRBJ1-2
size: -
V: TRBV2
CDR3: CASTYRGLGYTF
DNA: TGTGCCAGCACCTACAGGGGGCTTGGCTACACCTTC

D: -
J: TRBJ1-5
size: few
V: TRBV6-1
CDR3: CAATTSPRGNQPQHF
DNA: TGTGCCGCAACAACATCTCCACGGGGGAATCAGCCCCAGCATTTT

D: TRBD2
J: TRBJ2-3
size: few
V: TRBV4-3
CDR3: CASSHRTSGLDTQYF
DNA: TGCGCCAGCAGCCACCGGACTAGCGGGCTAGATACGCAGTATTTT

D: TRBD2
J: TRBJ2-3
size: -
V: TRBV30
CDR3: CAWSGTSGGTDTQYF
DNA: TGTGCCTGGAGTGGGACTAGCGGGGGCACAGATACGCAGTATTTT

D: TRBD2
J: TRBJ2-3
size: -
V: TRBV2
CDR3: CASTVLAGESTDTQYF
DNA: TGTGCCAGCACTGTACTAGCGGGGGAAAGCACAGATACGCAGTATTTT

D: TRBD1
J: TRBJ1-4
size: -
V: TRBV6-5
CDR3: CASSYARGRSNEKLFF
DNA: TGTGCCAGCAGTTACGCCAGGGGGCGGTCTAATGAAAAACTGTTTTTT

D: TRBD1
J: TRBJ1-1
size: -
V: TRBV2
CDR3: CASSAQGVNTEAFF
DNA: TGTGCCAGCAGTGCCCAGGGGGTGAACACTGAAGCTTTCTTT

D: -
J: TRBJ2-2
size: -
V: TRBV9
CDR3: CASSVLSNTGELFF
DNA: TGTGCCAGCAGCGTCCTCTCGAACACCGGGGAGCTGTTTTTT

D: TRBD1
J: TRBJ1-2
size: -
V: TRBV5-1
CDR3: CASSLTGDPYGYTF
DNA: TGCGCCAGCAGCTTGACAGGGGATCCTTATGGCTACACCTTC

D: -
J: TRBJ2-7
size: few
V: TRBV5-1
CDR3: CASSRGSGSDEQYF
DNA: TGCGCCAGCAGCCGTGGGTCGGGTAGCGACGAGCAGTACTTC

D: TRBD1
J: TRBJ1-2
size: -
V: TRBV11-2
CDR3: CASSPRPGGGYGYTF
DNA: TGTGCCAGCAGCCCTAGACCAGGGGGAGGCTATGGCTACACCTTC

D: TRBD1
J: TRBJ1-4
size: -
V: TRBV2
CDR3: CASSQSGQGNEKLFF
DNA: TGTGCCAGCAGCCAATCGGGACAGGGCAATGAAAAACTGTTTTTT

D: -
J: TRBJ2-7
size: -
V: TRBV4-2
CDR3: CASSQVEGASYEQYF
DNA: TGTGCCAGCAGCCAAGTGGAGGGGGCGTCCTACGAGCAGTACTTC

D: TRBD1
J: TRBJ2-7
size: -
V: TRBV29-1
CDR3: CSVRGTVTHEQYF
DNA: TGCAGCGTTCGTGGGACAGTGACCCACGAGCAGTACTTC

D: TRBD2
J: TRBJ2-5
size: -
V: TRBV29-1
CDR3: CSVPPHGRTQETQYF
DNA: TGCAGCGTTCCCCCCCACGGGAGGACCCAAGAGACCCAGTACTTC

D: -
J: TRBJ1-4
size: -
V: TRBV11-3
CDR3: CASSLGGSNEKLFF
DNA: TGTGCCAGCAGCTTAGGAGGGTCTAATGAAAAACTGTTTTTT

D: -
J: TRBJ2-2
size: -
V: TRBV29-1
CDR3: CSVTVNTGELFF
DNA: TGCAGCGTGACAGTGAACACCGGGGAGCTGTTTTTT

D: -
J: TRBJ2-5
size: -
V: TRBV2
CDR3: CASSGGGMATQYF
DNA: TGTGCCAGCAGTGGCGGAGGGATGGCGACCCAGTACTTC

D: TRBD2
J: TRBJ2-5
size: once
V: TRBV15
CDR3: CATSRDGLDGPTQYF
DNA: TGTGCCACCAGCAGAGATGGACTAGATGGTCCGACCCAGTACTTC

D: -
J: TRBJ1-5
size: -
V: TRBV6-5
CDR3: CASSPQGGGNQPQHF
DNA: TGTGCCAGCAGCCCACAAGGAGGAGGCAATCAGCCCCAGCATTTT

D: -
J: TRBJ1-1
size: -
V: TRBV18
CDR3: CASSQGLNTEAFF
DNA: TGTGCCAGCTCTCAGGGTTTGAACACTGAAGCTTTCTTT

D: -
J: TRBJ2-5
size: -
V: TRBV30
CDR3: CAWSPQVETQYF
DNA: TGTGCCTGGAGTCCCCAGGTGGAGACCCAGTACTTC

D: -
J: TRBJ1-1
size: once
V: TRBV27
CDR3: CASRLKSQAFF
DNA: TGTGCCAGCAGACTCAAGTCTCAAGCTTTCTTT

D: TRBD1
J: TRBJ1-5
size: few
V: TRBV7-6
CDR3: CASSPGQLNQPQHF
DNA: TGTGCCAGCAGCCCGGGACAGCTCAATCAGCCCCAGCATTTT

D: -
J: TRBJ1-2
size: -
V: TRBV4-3
CDR3: CASSQVFGPGTPKNYGYTF
DNA: TGCGCCAGCAGCCAAGTCTTTGGTCCCGGGACTCCTAAGAACTATGGCTACACCTTC

D: TRBD2
J: TRBJ2-3
size: few
V: TRBV5-1
CDR3: CASSPQGAGPWDTQYF
DNA: TGCGCCAGCAGCCCTCAGGGAGCGGGGCCGTGGGATACGCAGTATTTT

D: -
J: TRBJ2-7
size: -
V: TRBV6-1
CDR3: CASSEFLYEQYF
DNA: TGTGCCAGCAGTGAATTCCTATACGAGCAGTACTTC

D: -
J: TRBJ1-1
size: -
V: TRBV7-2
CDR3: CASSLDRNTEAFF
DNA: TGTGCCAGCAGCCTGGACAGAAACACTGAAGCTTTCTTT

D: -
J: TRBJ1-2
size: many
V: TRBV7-6
CDR3: CASSLRQAHGYTF
DNA: TGTGCCAGCAGCTTGCGACAGGCTCATGGCTACACCTTC

D: -
J: TRBJ1-1
size: many
V: TRBV5-1
CDR3: CASSLIGQNGEAFF
DNA: TGCGCCAGCAGCTTGATTGGACAGAACGGTGAAGCTTTCTTT

D: -
J: TRBJ1-3
size: few
V: TRBV5-1
CDR3: CASAQGTGNTIYF
DNA: TGCGCCAGTGCACAGGGAACCGGAAACACCATATATTTT

D: -
J: TRBJ1-1
size: once
V: TRBV5-1
CDR3: CASSGGGSLNTEAFF
DNA: TGCGCCAGCAGCGGGGGCGGGAGCCTGAACACTGAAGCTTTCTTT

D: TRBD1
J: TRBJ1-1
size: few
V: TRBV7-6
CDR3: CASSLSGTGTEAFF
DNA: TGTGCCAGCAGCTTATCGGGGACAGGAACTGAAGCTTTCTTT